Each of the 3 T cell receptor beta chains below was sequenced from the same sample in a study of metastatic and nonmetastatic thyroid tumors. Each patient went into thyroid surgery without having received any treatment. TCRdb reassembled clones from the PCR reads with MiXCR. Among some 13,000 clones listed, about an eighth were seen once. Sequenced material: blood. The receptors were sampled from a female donor with papillary thyroid cancer or a benign thyroid nodule (not recorded which). Some clones in this sample may be carry-over from other donors' samples.

There are many counts of this clone. V and J are TRBV20-1 and TRBJ2-5, with 10 bases fitting TRBD2. The germline V gene encodes CDR1 DFQATT and CDR2 SNEGSKA (reference sequence). The junction had 17 bases not matched to a gene; V was cut back by 0 bases and J by 4 bases. This CDR3 has 19 residues. CDR3 amino acids: CSARDGLAGAPRYRETQYF. In nucleotides, the CDR3 is TGCAGTGCTAGAGATGGGCTAGCGGGGGCCCCGCGATATAGAGAGACCCAGTACTTC.

This clone is categorized as medium-sized. The chain uses TRBV27 and TRBJ1-6; a possible D gene is TRBD1 (6 bases). The ends were cut back, 1 base at V and 14 bases at J, with 15 bases in the middle. The CDR3 consists of 14 residues. Germline CDR1 is MNHEY and CDR2 is SMNVEV (reference sequence). CDR3 nucleotide sequence: TGTGCCAGCAGTTTATGGCGGGGGGCTACGGCCCTCCACTTT. Translation: CASSLWRGATALHF.

As regards this clone: A much larger clone lies one base from this, so it may be a read error. Other DNA sequences in this sample translate to the same CDR3. The genes are TRBV5-4 and TRBJ1-2; 9 nucleotides match TRBD1. V lost 5 bases to trimming and J lost 5 bases; unmatched junction nucleotides: 7. This CDR3 has 14 amino acids. From germline, CDR1 is SGHNT and CDR2 YYREEE (reference sequence). The chain's CDR3 is CASSLIGQGYGYTF. Written as DNA, the CDR3 is TGTGCCAGCAGTCTGATCGGACAGGGGTATGGCTACACCTTC.